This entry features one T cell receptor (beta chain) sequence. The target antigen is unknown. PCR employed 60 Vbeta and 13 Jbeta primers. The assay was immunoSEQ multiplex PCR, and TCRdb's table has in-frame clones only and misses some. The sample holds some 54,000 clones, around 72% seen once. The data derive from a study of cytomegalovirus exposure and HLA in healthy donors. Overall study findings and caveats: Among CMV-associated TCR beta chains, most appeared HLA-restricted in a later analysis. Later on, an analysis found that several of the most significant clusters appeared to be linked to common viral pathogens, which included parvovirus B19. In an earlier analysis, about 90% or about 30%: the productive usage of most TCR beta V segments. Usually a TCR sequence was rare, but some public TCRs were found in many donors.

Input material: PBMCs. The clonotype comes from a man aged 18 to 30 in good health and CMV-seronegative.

The CDR3, as DNA: TGTGCCAGCAGCCTGGACAGGGCAGACTACGAGCAGTACTTC. This encodes CASSLDRADYEQYF. The gene calls are TRBV7-8 and TRBJ2-7; 8 bases fit TRBD1. V was pared by 5 bases and J by 3 bases, with 6 bases of the junction left unmatched. The germline gives CDR1 SGHVS, CDR2 FQNEAQ. The CDR3 totals 14 residues.